The 4 T cell receptor beta chains listed next were all sequenced from one sample in a study of early T cells in non-severe SARS-CoV-2 infection. TCRdb ran MiXCR on the 5' RACE reads and lists one entry per CDR3 protein. The table has 35,000 to 50,000 distinct CDR3 sequences, less than 6.5% seen once. Sequencing was performed on whole blood, taken at baseline. The receptors originated from an adult who was a healthcare worker with PCR-confirmed SARS-CoV-2 infection or an uninfected control (not recorded which).

This clonotype was counted ten times or more. This rearrangement joins TRBV12-3 or TRBV12-4 to TRBJ2-7, with D perhaps TRBD2 (5 bases). Trimming shortened V by 7 bases and J by 3 bases, and 13 bases separated the two germline ends. The CDR3 runs to 13 residues. DNA of the CDR3: TGTGCCAGCACCGACAAGGCGGGCTACGAGCAGTACTTC. Its translation: CASTDKAGYEQYF.

The rearrangement links TRBV19 to TRBJ1-2; no clear D gene. Germline-derived CDR1 and CDR2 are LNHDA and SQIVND (reference sequence). The CDR3 covers 13 residues. V lost 3 bases and J lost 6, with 11 bases in between. The CDR3 sequence is CASSIESGDGYTF. CDR3 DNA sequence: TGTGCCAGTAGTATTGAGTCGGGAGATGGCTACACCTTC.

Comments on this clonotype: A read error may explain this, as a much larger clone is one base away. V is TRBV6-6 and J is TRBJ1-2, with D unresolved. The CDR3 sequence is 11 residues long. Germline V gene data show CDR1 as MNHNY and CDR2 as SVGAGI (reference sequence). Trimming took off 2 bases at V and 12 bases at J, with 10 bases between the two ends. The CDR3: CASSYTLGHTF. As DNA, the CDR3 is TGTGCCAGCAGTTACACCCTGGGCCACACCTTC.

The chain couples TRBV6-5 to TRBJ2-2; 7 nucleotides match TRBD2. With 6 bases clipped from V and 7 bases from J, the junction kept 5 bases outside the gene matches. Germline V gene lookup returns CDR1 MNHEY and CDR2 SVGAGI. The CDR3 sequence is 13 residues long. The CDR3 reads CASRGGSLGELFF. The CDR3 nucleotides are TGTGCCAGCAGGGGCGGGAGTCTCGGGGAGCTGTTTTTT.